This T cell receptor (beta chain) was obtained from a study of sequential checkpoint blockade in melanoma. Study-level information: Matched biopsies came pretreatment and at week 13 for some 21 patients.

Treatment: randomized to nivolumab then ipilimumab (arm A) or the reverse (arm B). Sample share makes this clone medium-sized. The germline V and J ends were trimmed by 4 bases and 2 bases, with 15 bases remaining between them. The CDR3 is made up of 15 amino acids. The germline CDR1 and CDR2 sequences are MDHEN and SYDVKM. The protocol was immunoSEQ multiplex PCR, while the TCRdb copy is restricted to in-frame clones and leaves out a portion. The sample lists tens of thousands of clones; under 30% were seen once. This sequence originates from a human donor with melanoma. Sequencing used tumor tissue (inferred from file names), obtained from a patient given nivolumab and ipilimumab in sequence. The chain combines TRBV28 with TRBJ2-7, with D maybe TRBD1 (5 bases). CDR3 coding DNA: TGTGCCAGCAGTTCTCAGGGCATCATCACCTACGAGCAGTACTTC. Amino acids: CASSSQGIITYEQYF.